Sequencing of this TCR beta chain was carried out in a study of regulatory T cells in long-lasting Graves disease. The time point was: newly diagnosed GD, antithyroid drugs for less than 3 months. PBMCs were the source of the RNA used for TCR sequencing. The TCR beta library used iRepertoire HTBI primers with Arm-PCR amplification of CDR3. TCRdb itself ran the multiplex PCR reads through MiXCR, one entry per CDR3 protein. Among hundreds of thousands of distinct CDR3 sequences listed, less than 15% were seen once. V was shortened by 4 bases and J by 6 bases, with 11 bases between the two germline ends. Germline V gene data show CDR1 as SGDLS and CDR2 as YYNGEE. The CDR3 extends over 13 amino acids. The same specimen was also included in a second study, on T cells in Graves' hyperthyroidism and ophthalmopathy.

Sequences were derived from peripheral blood mononuclear cells (PBMCs), sampled at new diagnosis, from a patient treated with antithyroid drugs. This clonotype originated in a man aged 25 to 45 with Graves disease. The V call is TRBV9, the J call TRBJ1-5; no definite D call. CDR3 nucleotide sequence: TGTGCCAGCAGCCCCGGAATTTCTCAGCCCCAGCATTTT. Protein product: CASSPGISQPQHF.